These 17 T cell receptor beta chains share one sample of origin, sequenced in a study of a mutant IDH1 vaccine in newly diagnosed glioma. Data came from immunoSEQ multiplex PCR; TCRdb stores just in-frame clones and leaves some out. Among over 45,000 clones listed, about 82% were seen once. The time point is: week 35, safety follow-up. Doses consisted of 300 ug of mutant IDH1 20-mer peptide each, paired with topical imiquimod. Antigens for these TCRs are unknown. Sequenced material: PBMCs, taken from a glioma patient whose treatment included an IDH1 peptide vaccine. These receptors were taken from a middle-aged man with glioma.

V usage is TRBV6-5 and J usage is TRBJ2-7, with D perhaps TRBD2 (6 bases). The CDR3 consists of 13 residues. Germline V gives CDR1 MNHEY, CDR2 SVGAGI. V lost 2 bases and J 6 bases, leaving 11 bases between the germline ends. CDR3 loop: CASSYAGISEQYF. Here the CDR3 DNA reads TGTGCCAGCAGTTACGCGGGAATTTCCGAGCAGTACTTC.

The V call is TRBV6-1, the J call TRBJ2-3, with TRBD2 matching over 13 bases. J lost 3 bases, V lost 6 bases, and 3 bases had no gene match. CDR1 is MNHNS, CDR2 SASEGT, per germline. There are 15 residues in the CDR3. CDR3 amino acids: CASRTGLAGTDTQYF. The CDR3 nucleotides are TGTGCCAGCAGGACGGGACTAGCGGGAACAGATACGCAGTATTTT.

The chain has TRBV7-2 and TRBJ1-2, with TRBD1 identical over 8 bases. The germline gives CDR1 SGHTA, CDR2 FQGNSA. V was clipped by 4 bases and J by 8 bases; unmatched bases: 15. The CDR3 consists of 16 residues. The CDR3, as DNA: TGTGCCAGCAGCTCGCAATCGGGACAGGCACCCTGGGGCTACACCTTC. It encodes CASSSQSGQAPWGYTF. Full variable domain (missing parts from reference TRBV7-2 and TRBJ1-2): GAGVSQSPSNKVTEKGKDVELRCDPISGHTALYWYRQSLGQGLEFLIYFQGNSAPDKSGLPSDRFSAERTGGSVSTLTIQRTQQEDSAVYLCASSSQSGQAPWGYTFGSGTRLTVV.

The chain uses TRBV7-2 and TRBJ2-7; 8 bases align to TRBD2. J was trimmed by 4 bases and V by 1 base; bases with no gene match: 3. The CDR3 has 14 residues. Germline-derived CDR1 and CDR2 are SGHTA and FQGNSA. The CDR3 reads CASSLDGGRYEQYV. CDR3 DNA: TGTGCCAGCAGCTTAGATGGCGGGAGGTACGAGCAGTACGTC.

This clone was found once. The chain employs TRBV18 and TRBJ1-5; D not certain. Germline loops: CDR1 KGHSH, CDR2 LQKENI. Trimming left V 2 bases short and J 6 bases short, with 8 bases between. The CDR3 runs to 13 residues. CDR3 protein: CASSPGLSQPQHF. As DNA, the CDR3 is TGTGCCAGCTCACCAGGATTGAGTCAGCCCCAGCATTTT.

This chain connects TRBV2 to TRBJ2-5; 11 nucleotides match TRBD1. The ends lost 4 bases at V and 1 base at J; junction bases unmatched: 5. CDR3 size: 16 residues. Per germline, CDR1 SNHLY and CDR2 FYNNEI. For the CDR3, the DNA is TGTGCCAGCAGTGCACCGGGACAGGGGGGCCAAGAGACCCAGTACTTC. Protein product: CASSAPGQGGQETQYF.

This chain uses TRBV4-1 with TRBJ2-7; D call uncertain. Trimming shortened V by 2 bases and J by 2 bases, and 10 bases separated the two germline ends. This CDR3 is 14 amino acids long. Germline CDR1 reads MGHRA; CDR2 reads YSYEKL. CDR3 amino acids: CASSQPTRTYEQYF. The DNA for the CDR3 is TGCGCCAGCAGCCAACCAACGAGAACCTACGAGCAGTACTTC.

This clone occurred a few times. The chain uses TRBV10-2 and TRBJ1-1; 8 nucleotides line up with TRBD1. The CDR3 has 14 residues. CDR1 is WSHSY, CDR2 SAAADI, per germline. Trimming cost V 10 bases and J 4 bases; bases outside gene matches: 11. The CDR3: CATLGTGGFTEAFF. Written as DNA, the CDR3 is TGCGCCACCCTGGGGACAGGTGGGTTCACTGAAGCTTTCTTT.

The V call is TRBV6-1, the J call TRBJ2-1; D remains ambiguous. V shed 7 bases and J shed 0 bases, with 10 bases lying between them. Looked up from germline, CDR1 is MNHNS and CDR2 is SASEGT. The length of the CDR3 is 14 residues. In DNA, the CDR3 is TGTGCCAGCACCGTGGGGAACTCCTACAATGAGCAGTTCTTC. Translating gives CASTVGNSYNEQFF.

This clone was seen once. The V and J genes are TRBV6-5 and TRBJ2-1, with 7 bases fitting TRBD2. The germline gives CDR1 MNHEY, CDR2 SVGAGI. CDR3 length: 15 amino acids. J gave up 2 bases and V 11 bases, and 12 bases lay outside the gene matches. CDR3 sequence reads: CAGPGSGKTYNEQFF. The CDR3 DNA is TGTGCCGGGCCTGGGAGCGGGAAGACCTACAATGAGCAGTTCTTC.

A note on this clone: The junction differs from germline at one of its ends, possibly a read error. V and J are TRBV20-1 and TRBJ2-5; D gene ambiguous. CDR1 is DFQATT and CDR2 is SNEGSKA in the germline V gene (reference sequence). The CDR3 loop spans 11 amino acids. The CDR3 reads CSANPQETQYF. The DNA of the CDR3 is TGCAGCGCTAACCCCCAAGAGACCCAGTACTTC.

This clone has just a few counts. The chain has TRBV5-4 and TRBJ2-7, with 7 bases lining up with TRBD1. There are 12 residues in the CDR3. V was clipped by 4 bases and J by 4 bases; unmatched bases: 2. Germline V gene lookup returns CDR1 SGHNT and CDR2 YYREEE (reference sequence). In DNA, the CDR3 is TGTGCCAGCAGCAGGGACAGATACGAGCAGTACTTC. Translation gives CASSRDRYEQYF.

Comments on this clone: One junction end disagrees with the germline gene, perhaps due to a read error. The chain combines TRBV25-1 with TRBJ2-7; tentative D call: TRBD2 (5 bases). The CDR3 is made up of 13 amino acids. The germline gives CDR1 MGHDK, CDR2 SYGVNS. The CDR3 DNA reads as TGTGCCACAGCGGCCCCAAACTCCAACGAGCAGTACTTC. Protein: CATAAPNSNEQYF.

About this clone itself: Germline is not matched at one junction end, which may reflect a read error. For the CDR3, the DNA is TGTGCCAGCTCTCCACGACAGGGTATCACAGATACGCAGTATTTT. This translates into CASSPRQGITDTQYF. The chain is built from TRBV18 and TRBJ2-3, with 7 bases that match TRBD1. The germline V gene encodes CDR1 KGHSH and CDR2 LQKENI. The CDR3 is 15 residues long.

This chain connects TRBV6-1 to TRBJ2-3; D gene uncertain. The CDR3 has 16 amino acids. Between the trimmed V and J ends, which lost 2 bases and 4 bases, there was a span of 16 bases. Per germline, CDR1 MNHNS and CDR2 SASEGT. The CDR3 reads CASSESPLGSADTQYF. The CDR3 bases are TGTGCCAGCAGTGAAAGCCCCCTCGGCAGTGCAGATACGCAGTATTTT.

The CDR3 DNA is TGCAGCGTTGATACGCGACAGGGGGAGGGCAACGGAGATACGCAGTATTTT. Translation gives CSVDTRQGEGNGDTQYF. The gene calls are TRBV29-1 and TRBJ2-3; 9 nucleotides agree with TRBD1. CDR3 length equals 17 residues. Germline V gene lookup returns CDR1 SQVTM and CDR2 ANQGSEA. Trimming took 3 bases from V and 5 from J; bases not matched to a gene: 15.

This chain joins TRBV20-1 and TRBJ1-1; a possible D gene is TRBD1 (6 bases). From germline, CDR1 is DFQATT and CDR2 SNEGSKA (reference sequence). Trimming removed 7 bases at V and 11 bases at J, with 17 bases between. The CDR3 length is 11 residues. CDR3 loop: CSVLTGRGAFF. CDR3 DNA: TGCAGTGTTCTAACGGGCAGGGGCGCTTTCTTT.